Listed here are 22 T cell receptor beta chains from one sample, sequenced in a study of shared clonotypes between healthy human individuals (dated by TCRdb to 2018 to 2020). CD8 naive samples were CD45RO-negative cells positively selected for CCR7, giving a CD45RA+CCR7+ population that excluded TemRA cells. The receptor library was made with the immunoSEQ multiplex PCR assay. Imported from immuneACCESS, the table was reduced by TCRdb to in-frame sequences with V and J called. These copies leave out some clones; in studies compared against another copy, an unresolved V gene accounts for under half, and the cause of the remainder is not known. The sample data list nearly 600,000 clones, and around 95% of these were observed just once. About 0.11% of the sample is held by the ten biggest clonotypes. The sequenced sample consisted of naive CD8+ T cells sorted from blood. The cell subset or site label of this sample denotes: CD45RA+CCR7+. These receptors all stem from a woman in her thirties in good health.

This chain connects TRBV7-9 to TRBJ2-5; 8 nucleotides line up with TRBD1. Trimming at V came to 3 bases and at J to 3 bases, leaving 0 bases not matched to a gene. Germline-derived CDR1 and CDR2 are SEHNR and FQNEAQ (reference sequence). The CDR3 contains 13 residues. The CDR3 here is CASSLTGEETQYF. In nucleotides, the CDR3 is TGTGCCAGCAGCTTGACAGGGGAAGAGACCCAGTACTTC.

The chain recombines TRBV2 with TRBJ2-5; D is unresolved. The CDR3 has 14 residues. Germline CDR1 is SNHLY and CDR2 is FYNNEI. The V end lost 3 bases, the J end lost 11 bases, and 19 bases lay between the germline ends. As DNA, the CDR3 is TGTGCCAGCAGTGAGGCTTGGGAATCCTACGATCAGTACTTC. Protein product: CASSEAWESYDQYF.

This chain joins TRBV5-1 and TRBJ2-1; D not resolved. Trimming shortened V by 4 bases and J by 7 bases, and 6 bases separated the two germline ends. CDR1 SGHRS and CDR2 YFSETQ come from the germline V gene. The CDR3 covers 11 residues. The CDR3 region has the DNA TGCGCCAGCAGCGACCGGAATGAGCAGTTCTTC. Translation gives CASSDRNEQFF.

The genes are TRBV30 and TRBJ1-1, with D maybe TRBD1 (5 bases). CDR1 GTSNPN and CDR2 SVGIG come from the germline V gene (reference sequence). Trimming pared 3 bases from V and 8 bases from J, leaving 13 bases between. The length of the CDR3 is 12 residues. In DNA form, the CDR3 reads TGTGCCTGGAGCATGGGACGTATAGAAGCTTTCTTT. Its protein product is CAWSMGRIEAFF.

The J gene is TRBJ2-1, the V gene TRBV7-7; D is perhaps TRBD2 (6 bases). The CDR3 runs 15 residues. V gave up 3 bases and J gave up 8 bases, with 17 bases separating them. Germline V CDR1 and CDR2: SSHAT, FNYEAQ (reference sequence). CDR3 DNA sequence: TGTGCCAGCAGCTTGAGTCCGAGACTAGGCTATGAGCAGTTCTTC. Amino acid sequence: CASSLSPRLGYEQFF.

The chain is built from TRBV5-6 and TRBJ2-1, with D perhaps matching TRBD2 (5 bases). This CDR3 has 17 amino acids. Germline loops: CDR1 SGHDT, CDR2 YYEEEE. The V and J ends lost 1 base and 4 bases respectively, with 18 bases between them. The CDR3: CASSLLWGGRGYNEQFF. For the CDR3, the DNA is TGTGCCAGCAGCTTGCTTTGGGGTGGGAGAGGATACAATGAGCAGTTCTTC.

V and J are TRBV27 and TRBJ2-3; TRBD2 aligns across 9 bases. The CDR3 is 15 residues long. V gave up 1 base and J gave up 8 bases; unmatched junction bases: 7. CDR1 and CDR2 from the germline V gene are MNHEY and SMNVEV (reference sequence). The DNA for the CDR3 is TGTGCCAGCAGTTTATACGCGGGAGGGCCTGGTACGCAGTATTTT. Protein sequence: CASSLYAGGPGTQYF.

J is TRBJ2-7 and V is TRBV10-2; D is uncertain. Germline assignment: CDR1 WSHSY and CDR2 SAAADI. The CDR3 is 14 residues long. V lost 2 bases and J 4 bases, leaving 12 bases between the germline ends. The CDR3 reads CASSEVSGPYEQYF. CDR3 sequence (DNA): TGCGCCAGCAGTGAGGTTTCCGGACCGTACGAGCAGTACTTC.

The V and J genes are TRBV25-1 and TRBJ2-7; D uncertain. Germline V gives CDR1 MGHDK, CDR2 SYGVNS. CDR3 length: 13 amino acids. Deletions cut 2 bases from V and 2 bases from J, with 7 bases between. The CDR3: CASSEGITYEQYF. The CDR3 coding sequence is TGTGCCAGCAGTGAAGGAATTACCTACGAGCAGTACTTC.

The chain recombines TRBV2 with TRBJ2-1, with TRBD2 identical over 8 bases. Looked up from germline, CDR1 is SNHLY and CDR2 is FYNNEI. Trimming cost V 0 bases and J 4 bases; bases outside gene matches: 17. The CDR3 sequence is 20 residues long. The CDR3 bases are TGTGCCAGCAGTGAAGCGAATCCCTTAGCGGCGGGAGGCCCTTACAATGAGCAGTTCTTC. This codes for CASSEANPLAAGGPYNEQFF.

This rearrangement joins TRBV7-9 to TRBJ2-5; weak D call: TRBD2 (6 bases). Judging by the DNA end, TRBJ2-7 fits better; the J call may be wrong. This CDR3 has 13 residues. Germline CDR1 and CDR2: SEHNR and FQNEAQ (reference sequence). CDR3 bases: TGTGCCAGCAGCCCGGAGGGCGGCTACGAGCAGTACTTC. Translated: CASSPEGGYEQYF.

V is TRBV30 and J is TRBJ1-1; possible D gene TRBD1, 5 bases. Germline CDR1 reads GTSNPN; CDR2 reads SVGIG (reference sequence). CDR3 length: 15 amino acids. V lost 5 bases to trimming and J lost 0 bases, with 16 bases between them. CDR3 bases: TGTGCCTGGCACTTCGGGACGGAAATGAACACTGAAGCTTTCTTT. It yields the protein CAWHFGTEMNTEAFF. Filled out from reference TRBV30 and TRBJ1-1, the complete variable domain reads SQTIHQWPATLVQPVGSPLSLECTVEGTSNPNLYWYRQAAGRGLQLLFYSVGIGQISSEVPQNLSASRPQDRQFILSSKKLLLSDSGFYLCAWHFGTEMNTEAFFGQGTRLTVV.

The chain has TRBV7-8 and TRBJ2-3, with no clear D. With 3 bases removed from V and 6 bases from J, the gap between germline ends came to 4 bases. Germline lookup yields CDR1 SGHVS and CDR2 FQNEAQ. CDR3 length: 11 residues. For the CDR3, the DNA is TGTGCCAGCAGCTTCGGGGATACGCAGTATTTT. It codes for CASSFGDTQYF.

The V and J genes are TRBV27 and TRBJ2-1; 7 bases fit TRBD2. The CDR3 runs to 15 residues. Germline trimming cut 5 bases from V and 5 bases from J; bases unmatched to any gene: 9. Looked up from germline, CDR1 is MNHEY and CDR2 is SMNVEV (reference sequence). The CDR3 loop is CASSQSAGLNNEQFF. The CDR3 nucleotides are TGTGCCAGCAGTCAATCAGCGGGACTGAACAATGAGCAGTTCTTC.

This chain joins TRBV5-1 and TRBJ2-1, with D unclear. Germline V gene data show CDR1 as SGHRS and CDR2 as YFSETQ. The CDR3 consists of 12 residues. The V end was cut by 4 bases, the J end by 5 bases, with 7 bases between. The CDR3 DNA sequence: TGCGCCAGCAGCGGGCCACACAATGAGCAGTTCTTC. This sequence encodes CASSGPHNEQFF.

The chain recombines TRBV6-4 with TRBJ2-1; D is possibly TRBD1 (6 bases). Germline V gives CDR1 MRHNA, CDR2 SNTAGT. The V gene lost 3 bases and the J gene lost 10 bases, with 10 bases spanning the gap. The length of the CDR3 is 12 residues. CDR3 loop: CASSETGTEQFF. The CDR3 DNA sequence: TGTGCCAGCAGTGAGACGGGGACAGAGCAGTTCTTC.

In DNA, the CDR3 is TGTGCCAGCAGGCTACCGGGTGGTGACAATACCTACGAGCAGTACTTC. This codes for CASRLPGGDNTYEQYF. The chain couples TRBV27 to TRBJ2-7; unclear D gene. The CDR3 has 16 amino acids. Trimming removed 6 bases from V and 2 bases from J, with 20 bases in between. Germline CDR1 reads MNHEY; CDR2 reads SMNVEV (reference sequence).

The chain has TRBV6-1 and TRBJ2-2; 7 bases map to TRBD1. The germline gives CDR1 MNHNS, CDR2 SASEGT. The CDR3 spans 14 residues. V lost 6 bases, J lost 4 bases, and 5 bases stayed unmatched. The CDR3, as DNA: TGTGCCAGCAGCGGACAGGACGGCACCGGGGAGCTGTTTTTT. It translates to CASSGQDGTGELFF.

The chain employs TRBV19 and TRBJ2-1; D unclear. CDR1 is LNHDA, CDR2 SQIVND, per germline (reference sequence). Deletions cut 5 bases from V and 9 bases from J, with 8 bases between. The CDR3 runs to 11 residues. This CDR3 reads CASSFGAEQFF. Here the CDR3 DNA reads TGTGCCAGTAGTTTTGGCGCTGAGCAGTTCTTC.

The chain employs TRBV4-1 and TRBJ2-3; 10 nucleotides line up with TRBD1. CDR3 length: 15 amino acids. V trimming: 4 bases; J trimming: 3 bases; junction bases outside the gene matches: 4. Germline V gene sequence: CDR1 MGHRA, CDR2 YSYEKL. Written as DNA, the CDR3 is TGCGCCAGCAGCCCCAGGACAGGGGGGACAGATACGCAGTATTTT. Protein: CASSPRTGGTDTQYF.

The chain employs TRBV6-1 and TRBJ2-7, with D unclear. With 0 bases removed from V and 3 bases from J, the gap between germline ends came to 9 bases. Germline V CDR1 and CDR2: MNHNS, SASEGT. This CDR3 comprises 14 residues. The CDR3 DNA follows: TGTGCCAGCAGTGAAGCGCTAGGCGGCTACGAGCAGTACTTC. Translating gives CASSEALGGYEQYF.

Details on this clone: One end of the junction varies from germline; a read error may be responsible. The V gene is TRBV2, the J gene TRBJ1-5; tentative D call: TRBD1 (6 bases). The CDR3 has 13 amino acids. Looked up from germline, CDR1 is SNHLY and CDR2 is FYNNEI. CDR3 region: CARSGGAGQPQHF. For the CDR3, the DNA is TGTGCCAGGAGTGGGGGGGCCGGGCAGCCCCAGCATTTT.